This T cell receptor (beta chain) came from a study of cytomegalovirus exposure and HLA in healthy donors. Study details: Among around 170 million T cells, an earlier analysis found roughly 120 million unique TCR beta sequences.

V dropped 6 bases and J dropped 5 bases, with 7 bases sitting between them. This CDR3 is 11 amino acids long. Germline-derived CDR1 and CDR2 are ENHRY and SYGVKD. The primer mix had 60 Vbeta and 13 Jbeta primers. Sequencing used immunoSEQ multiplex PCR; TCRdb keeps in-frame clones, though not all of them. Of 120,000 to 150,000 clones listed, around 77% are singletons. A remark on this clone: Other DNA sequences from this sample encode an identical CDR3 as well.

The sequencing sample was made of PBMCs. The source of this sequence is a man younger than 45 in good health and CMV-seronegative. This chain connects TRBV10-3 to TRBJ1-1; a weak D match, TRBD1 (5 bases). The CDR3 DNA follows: TGTGCCATCAGCGCAGGGACTGAAGCTTTCTTT. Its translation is CAISAGTEAFF.